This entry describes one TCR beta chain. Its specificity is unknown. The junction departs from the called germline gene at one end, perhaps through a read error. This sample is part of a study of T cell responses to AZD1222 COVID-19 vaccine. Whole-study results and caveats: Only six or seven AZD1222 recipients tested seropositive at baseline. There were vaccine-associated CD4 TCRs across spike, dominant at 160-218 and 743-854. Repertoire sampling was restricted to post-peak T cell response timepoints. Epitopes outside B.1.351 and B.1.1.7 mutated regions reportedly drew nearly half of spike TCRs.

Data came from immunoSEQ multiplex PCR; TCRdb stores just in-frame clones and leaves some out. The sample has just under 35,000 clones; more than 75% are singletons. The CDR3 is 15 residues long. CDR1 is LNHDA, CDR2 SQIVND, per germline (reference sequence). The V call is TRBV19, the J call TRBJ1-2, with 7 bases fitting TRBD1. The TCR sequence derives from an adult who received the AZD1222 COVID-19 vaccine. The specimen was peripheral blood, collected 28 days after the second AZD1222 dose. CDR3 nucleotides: TGTGTCAGTAGTCCCCCAGGGACAGCCACATCGGGCTACACCTTC. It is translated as CVSSPPGTATSGYTF.